The entry that follows covers one T cell receptor beta chain sequence. Its antigen is unidentified. Only patients with spare fresh-frozen tumor and over two years of follow-up were included. The primer mix had 60 V beta and 13 J beta primers. Some clones are missing from TCRdb's copy, which holds only in-frame ones; the method was immunoSEQ multiplex PCR. The sample shows more than 95,000 clones, more than 80% of them seen only once. This entry comes from a study of glioma-infiltrating T cells after dendritic cell vaccination. Study findings and constraints: Only a small number of patients had complete blood and tumor samples.

Germline loops: CDR1 SGHTA, CDR2 FQGNSA. This CDR3 is 15 amino acids long. The ends were cut back, 0 bases at V and 5 bases at J, with 13 bases in the middle. V usage is TRBV7-2 and J usage is TRBJ1-1, with D possibly matching TRBD1 (5 bases). The material sequenced was blood, taken before dendritic cell vaccination. This TCR was recovered from a human donor with glioblastoma. Here the CDR3 reads CASSLAGRVGTEAFF. The CDR3 region has the DNA TGTGCCAGCAGCTTAGCGGGCAGGGTGGGGACTGAAGCTTTCTTT.